These T cell receptor beta chains were read from a single sample in a study of CD8 T cells in Susac syndrome. TCRdb processed the immunoSEQ multiplex PCR reads anew with MiXCR; each CDR3 protein has one entry. Of 65,000 to 75,000 distinct CDR3 sequences listed, about 95% are singletons. The sequenced sample consisted of CD8+ T cells from PBMCs. The receptors come from a human donor in good health. Both conserved end residues are part of each CDR3.

CDR3,V
CASSTFSGESLHF,TRBV19
CASSFGIEQFF,TRBV12-3/TRBV12-4
CASSPRDRNNSPLHF,TRBV7-2
CASSAWGDEQFF,TRBV25-1
CAISEMTDLLHF,TRBV10-3
CASSPIGSNEQFF,TRBV6-6
CASSLAETNQPQHF,TRBV7-9
CASSLAETYEQYF,TRBV7-7
CSVEGTGASRGYEQYF,TRBV29-1
CSVELPPQGIVDTEAFF,TRBV29-1
CASSQDGGSYNEQFF,TRBV3-1
CAISESGQGDTEAFF,TRBV10-3
CAWSERWDGYTF,TRBV30
CASSQVHPPDQPQHF,TRBV4-1
CASSFSGERPGANVLTF,TRBV27
CAWSSGTGRLSTEAFF,TRBV30
CASMLGRGLWNQPQHF,TRBV19
CASSQAPETDTQYF,TRBV4-1
CASSPYRGFEPQHF,TRBV7-8
CASSIGQINEQFF,TRBV19
CASSLGGDGYTF,TRBV7-9
CSARDLKDSMYTEAFF,TRBV20-1
CASSLAGANYEQYF,TRBV7-2
CATSDRQGPGETQYF,TRBV24-1
CAWISWESTF,TRBV30
CASRLTSGGDNEQFF,TRBV12-3/TRBV12-4
CSVDTSGGAEGELFF,TRBV29-1
CASSHNPGAGGNQPQHF,TRBV6-1
CASSLYRAETQYF,TRBV28
CSAPRETGELFF,TRBV29-1
CASSPSLNEQFF,TRBV7-8
CASSPLTSGGAFGYEQYF,TRBV27
CASSLRTEQFF,TRBV13
CASWDRGLSNEQFF,TRBV12-3/TRBV12-4
CASSAGPMNTEAFF,TRBV7-3
CSVELRVGGGGAAGAYNEQFF,TRBV29-1
CASSRGAGGELFF,TRBV4-1
CASSLVGRESAGELFF,TRBV5-8
CASSLDRGEQYF,TRBV28
CASSHRAGQGTHEQFF,TRBV27
CASSQAWGNTEAFF,TRBV3-1
CASSQEVSTMGYNEQFF,TRBV3-1
CASSPGTAVYGYTF,TRBV7-9
CASSLLGRSYEQYF,TRBV27
CSVEGGVDYGYTF,TRBV29-1
CASSLRQGRKTQYF,TRBV28
CASSALPNTEAFF,TRBV5-6
CASSLTPTPGNEKLFF,TRBV6-1
CATKKGNTEAFF,TRBV19
CSSYRGQGTEAFF,TRBV29-1
CASSQDGAGYSNQPQHF,TRBV4-3
CASSQGPVVTYGYTF,TRBV4-1
CASSGDRGYEQYF,TRBV6-1
CASSPSWGLDEAFF,TRBV6-2/TRBV6-3